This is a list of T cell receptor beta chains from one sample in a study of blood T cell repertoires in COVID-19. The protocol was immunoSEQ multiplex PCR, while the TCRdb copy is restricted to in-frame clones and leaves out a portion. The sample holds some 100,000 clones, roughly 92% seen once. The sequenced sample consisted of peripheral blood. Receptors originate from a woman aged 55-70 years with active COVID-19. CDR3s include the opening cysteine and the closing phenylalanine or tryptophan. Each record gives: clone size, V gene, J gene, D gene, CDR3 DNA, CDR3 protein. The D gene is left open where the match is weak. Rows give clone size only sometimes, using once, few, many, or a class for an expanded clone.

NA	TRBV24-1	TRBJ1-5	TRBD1	TGTGCCACCAGTGACCACGCTCGGACAGGGGAGAATCAGCCCCAGCATTTT	CATSDHARTGENQPQHF
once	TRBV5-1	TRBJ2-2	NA	TGCGCCAGCAGCCGCACACCTCAGGGTGTTATGAACACCGGGGAGCTGTTTTTT	CASSRTPQGVMNTGELFF
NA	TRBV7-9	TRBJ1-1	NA	TGTGCCAGCAGAAACCTAATGAACACTGAAGCTTTCTTT	CASRNLMNTEAFF
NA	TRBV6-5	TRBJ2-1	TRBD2	TGTGCCAGCAGTATTAGCGGGAGCTCCTACAATGAGCAGTTCTTC	CASSISGSSYNEQFF
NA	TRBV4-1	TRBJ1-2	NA	TGCGCCAGCAGCCCCCGAGAGGAGGGGCCCTATGGCTACACCTTC	CASSPREEGPYGYTF
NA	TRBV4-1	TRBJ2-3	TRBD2	TGCGCCAGCAGCCAAAGTCCCACTAGCGGGGGGGGCACAGATACGCAGTATTTT	CASSQSPTSGGGTDTQYF
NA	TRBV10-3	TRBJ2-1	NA	TGTGCCATCGGGGGGACTGGAAACAATGAGCAGTTCTTC	CAIGGTGNNEQFF
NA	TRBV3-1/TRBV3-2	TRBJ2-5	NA	TGTGCCAGCAGCCGTGGAGGGGGCGGCGAGACCCAGTACTTC	CASSRGGGGETQYF
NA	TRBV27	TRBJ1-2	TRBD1	TGTGCCAGCAGGTCCGCGACAGGGTCCTATGGCTACACCTTC	CASRSATGSYGYTF
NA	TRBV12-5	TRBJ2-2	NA	TGTGCTAGTGCCCTAGGAGCGACGAACACCGGGGAGCTGTTTTTT	CASALGATNTGELFF
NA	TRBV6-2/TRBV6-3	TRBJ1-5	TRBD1	TGTGCCAGCAGTTACCCGGACAGGGCTTTTCAGCCCCAGCATTTT	CASSYPDRAFQPQHF
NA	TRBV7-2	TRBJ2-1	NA	TGTGCCAGCAGCAACGGGGGACTCTACAATGAGCAGTTCTTC	CASSNGGLYNEQFF
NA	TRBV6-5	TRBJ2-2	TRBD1	TGTGCCAGCATCTCGGGACAGGTCACCGGGGAGCTGTTTTTT	CASISGQVTGELFF
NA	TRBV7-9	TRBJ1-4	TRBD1	TGTGCCAGCAGCTCCACAGGGGGCGAAGGAGAAAAACTGTTTTTT	CASSSTGGEGEKLFF
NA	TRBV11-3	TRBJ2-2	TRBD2	TGTGCCAGCAGCTTAGCGGATCGACTAGCGGGACCCACCGGGGAGCTGTTTTTT	CASSLADRLAGPTGELFF
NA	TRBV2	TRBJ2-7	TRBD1	TGTGCCAGCAGTCAGACAGGGGTGGACGAGCAGTACTTC	CASSQTGVDEQYF
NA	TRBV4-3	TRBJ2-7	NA	TGCGCCAGCAGCCCGGGGACTTACTCCTACGAGCAGTACTTC	CASSPGTYSYEQYF
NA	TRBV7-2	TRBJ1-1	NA	TGTGCCAGCAGCTTACGGTTCTCTGAAGCTTTCTTT	CASSLRFSEAFF
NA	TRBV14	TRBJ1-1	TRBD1	TGTGCCAGCAGCTATCGGACAGGGGGTGGAACTGAAGCTTTCTTT	CASSYRTGGGTEAFF
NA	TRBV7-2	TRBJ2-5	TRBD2	TGTGCCAGCAGCTTAGATTCTAGCGGGGGGACCAGGGTGACCCAGTACTTC	CASSLDSSGGTRVTQYF
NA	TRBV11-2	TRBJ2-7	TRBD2	TGTGCCAGCAGCTTAGCGGCGGGAGTGGGCTACGAGCAGTACTTC	CASSLAAGVGYEQYF
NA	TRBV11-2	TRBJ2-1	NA	TGTGCCAGCAGCTTAGATCGGGGGTTCTCCTACAATGAGCAGTTCTTC	CASSLDRGFSYNEQFF
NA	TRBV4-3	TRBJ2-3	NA	TGCGCCAGCAGCCCACCGGGGGAAGATACGCAGTATTTT	CASSPPGEDTQYF
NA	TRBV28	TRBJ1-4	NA	TGTGCCAGCAGTTCAAACATACAGGATAATGAAAAACTGTTTTTT	CASSSNIQDNEKLFF
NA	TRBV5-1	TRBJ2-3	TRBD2	TGCGCCAGCACCCGGACTAGCGGGAGAGATACGCAGTATTTT	CASTRTSGRDTQYF
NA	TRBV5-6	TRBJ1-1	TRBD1	TGTGCCAGCAGCTTGAGGGGGCGGACTGAAGCTTTCTTT	CASSLRGRTEAFF
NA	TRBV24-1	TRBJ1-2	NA	TGTGCCACCAGTCGAGCGGGGGTTCAACGTGGTGGCTACACCTTC	CATSRAGVQRGGYTF
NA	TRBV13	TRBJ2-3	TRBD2	TGTGCCAGCAGCGATCGGACTAGCGGGATCACAGATACGCAGTATTTT	CASSDRTSGITDTQYF
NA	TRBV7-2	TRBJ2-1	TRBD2	TGTGCCAGCAGCTTAGTGCCAGCGGGAGGCTCGAGTGAGCAGTTCTTC	CASSLVPAGGSSEQFF
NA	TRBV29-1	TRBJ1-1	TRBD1	TGCAGCGGTGGACAGGGAACTTACACTGAAGCTTTCTTT	CSGGQGTYTEAFF
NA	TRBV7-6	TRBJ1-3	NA	TGTGCCAGCAGCTTAGTCTCAAGGGGCCTCGGAAACACCATATATTTT	CASSLVSRGLGNTIYF
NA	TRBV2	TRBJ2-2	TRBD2	TGTGCCAGCAGTGTCTCTAGCGGGAGTACCGGGGAGCTGTTTTTT	CASSVSSGSTGELFF
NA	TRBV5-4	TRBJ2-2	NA	TGTGCCAGCAGCAACCAACGACTAGCGAACACCGGGGAGCTGTTTTTT	CASSNQRLANTGELFF
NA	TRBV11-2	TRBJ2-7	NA	TGTGCCAGCAGCCCGTTGGGCCGCTACGAGCAGTACTTC	CASSPLGRYEQYF
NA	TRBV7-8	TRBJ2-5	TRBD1	TGTGCCAGCAGCTTAGCGTGGACAGGGGAAGAGACCCAGTACTTC	CASSLAWTGEETQYF
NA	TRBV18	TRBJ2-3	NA	TGTGCCAGCTCACCACCGCTCGGACAAGCCGATACGCAGTATTTT	CASSPPLGQADTQYF
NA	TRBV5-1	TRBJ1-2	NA	TGCGCCAGCAGCTCGGGGGGTGGAGGAGCCGCCTATGGCTACACCTTC	CASSSGGGGAAYGYTF
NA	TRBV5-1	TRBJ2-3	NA	TGCGCCAGCAGCCCCGGGATTGGGCCGGAAGGTACGCAGTATTTT	CASSPGIGPEGTQYF
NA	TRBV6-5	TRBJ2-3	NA	TGTGCCAGCAGTCAGGCAGATACGCAGTATTTT	CASSQADTQYF
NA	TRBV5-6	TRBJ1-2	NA	TGTGCCAGCAGCTTGCGCAGGGGTACCGCTAACTATGGCTACACCTTC	CASSLRRGTANYGYTF
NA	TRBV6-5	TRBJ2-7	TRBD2	TGTGCCAGCAGTTCCTCAATCGGGACTAGGTTATACGAGCAGTACTTC	CASSSSIGTRLYEQYF
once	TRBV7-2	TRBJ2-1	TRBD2	TGTGCCAGCACCGGGACTAGCGGGGGTGAGCAGTTCTTC	CASTGTSGGEQFF
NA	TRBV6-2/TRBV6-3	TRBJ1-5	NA	TGTGCCAGCAGCAAAACAGGTCACAATCAGCCCCAGCATTTT	CASSKTGHNQPQHF
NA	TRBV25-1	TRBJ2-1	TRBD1	TGTGCCAGCAGTGATAGGGGAAGCGCAGGGGGCTTTTACAATGAGCAGTTCTTC	CASSDRGSAGGFYNEQFF
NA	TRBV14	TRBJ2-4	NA	TGTGCCAGCAGCCAAGATCGCGTCATTCAGTACTTC	CASSQDRVIQYF
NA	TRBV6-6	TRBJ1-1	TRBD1	TGTGCCAGCAGCCAGGGACAGGGGAACACTGAAGCTTTCTTT	CASSQGQGNTEAFF